This TCR beta chain was sequenced in a study of blood T cell repertoires in COVID-19. Across the study: Specimens from acute and convalescent COVID-19 originated in the United States, Italy and Spain. Sample material is recorded as cDNA or gDNA derived from T cells, B-cell-depleted T cells, or PBMCs.

Original processing notes: By means of reference gene primer amplification, nucleated cell counts were estimated. Profiled with immunoSEQ multiplex PCR; TCRdb holds only in-frame clones, not every one. V, J and clone size were drawn from that table, and D and trimming were deduced from the DNA. The profile shows more than 200,000 clones, around 86% of them singletons. In germline, CDR1 is LGHDT, CDR2 YNNKEL (reference sequence). V dropped 4 bases and J dropped 0 bases, with 16 bases sitting between them. The CDR3 sequence is 17 residues long. This clonotype was obtained from a middle-aged man with acute or convalescent COVID-19. The genes are TRBV3-1 (or the pseudogene TRBV3-2) and TRBJ1-5, with D perhaps TRBD1 (6 bases). Sequences were obtained from peripheral blood. This chain's CDR3 is CASSLTSGGPSNQPQHF. CDR3 coding DNA: TGTGCCAGCAGCCTTACGAGCGGGGGGCCTAGCAATCAGCCCCAGCATTTT.